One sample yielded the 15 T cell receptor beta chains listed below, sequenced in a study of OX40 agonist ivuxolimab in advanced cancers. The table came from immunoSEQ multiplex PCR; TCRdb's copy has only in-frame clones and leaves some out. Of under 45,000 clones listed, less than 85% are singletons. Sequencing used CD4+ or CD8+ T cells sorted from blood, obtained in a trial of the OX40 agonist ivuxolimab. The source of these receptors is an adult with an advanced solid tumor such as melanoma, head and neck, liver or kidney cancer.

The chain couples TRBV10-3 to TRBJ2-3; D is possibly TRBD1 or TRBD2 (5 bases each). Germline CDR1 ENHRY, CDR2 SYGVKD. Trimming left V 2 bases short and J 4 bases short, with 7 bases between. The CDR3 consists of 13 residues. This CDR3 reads CAISEEGPDTQYF. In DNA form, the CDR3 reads TGTGCCATCAGTGAGGAGGGGCCAGATACGCAGTATTTT.

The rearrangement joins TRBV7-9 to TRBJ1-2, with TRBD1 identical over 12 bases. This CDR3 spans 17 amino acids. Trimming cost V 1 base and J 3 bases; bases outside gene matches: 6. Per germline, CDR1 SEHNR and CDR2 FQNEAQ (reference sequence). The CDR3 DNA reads TGTGCCAGCAGCTTAGACGGGGGACAGGGGGCCTACTATGGCTACACCTTC. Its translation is CASSLDGGQGAYYGYTF. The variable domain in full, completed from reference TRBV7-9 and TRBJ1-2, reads DTGVSQNPRHKITKRGQNVTFRCDPISEHNRLYWYRQTLGQGPEFLTYFQNEAQLEKSRLLSDRFSAERPKGSFSTLEIQRTEQGDSAMYLCASSLDGGQGAYYGYTFGSGTRLTVV.

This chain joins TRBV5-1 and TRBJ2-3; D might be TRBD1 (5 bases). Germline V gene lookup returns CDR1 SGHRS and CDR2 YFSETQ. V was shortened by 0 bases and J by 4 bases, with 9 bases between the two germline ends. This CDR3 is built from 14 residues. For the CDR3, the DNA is TGCGCCAGCAGCTTGGCAGGGAAATCAGATACGCAGTATTTT. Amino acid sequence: CASSLAGKSDTQYF.

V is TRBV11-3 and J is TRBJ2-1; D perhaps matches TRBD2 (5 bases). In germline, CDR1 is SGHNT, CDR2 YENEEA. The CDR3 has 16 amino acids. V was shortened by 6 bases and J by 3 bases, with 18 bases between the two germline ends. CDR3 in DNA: TGTGCCAGCAGTCTTTTCGGGCTAGCTGGCTACAATGAGCAGTTCTTC. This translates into CASSLFGLAGYNEQFF.

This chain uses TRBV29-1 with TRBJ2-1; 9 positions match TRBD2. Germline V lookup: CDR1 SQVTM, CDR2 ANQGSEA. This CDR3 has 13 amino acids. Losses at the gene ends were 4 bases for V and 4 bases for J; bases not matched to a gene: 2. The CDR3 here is CSVVLAGYNEQFF. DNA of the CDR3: TGCAGCGTTGTCCTAGCGGGATACAATGAGCAGTTCTTC.

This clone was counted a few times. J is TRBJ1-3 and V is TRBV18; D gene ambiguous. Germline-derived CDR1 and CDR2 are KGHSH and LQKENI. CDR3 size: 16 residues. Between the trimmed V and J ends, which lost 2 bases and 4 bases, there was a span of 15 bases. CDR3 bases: TGTGCCAGCTCACCAAGGATAACCACCAAGGGAAACACCATATATTTT. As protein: CASSPRITTKGNTIYF.

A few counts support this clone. The CDR3 region is CASSLIFGDRGNTIYF. The CDR3 bases are TGCGCCAGCAGCTTGATATTCGGGGATAGGGGAAACACCATATATTTT. The chain couples TRBV5-1 to TRBJ1-3; no firm D call. The CDR3 has 16 residues. Germline-derived CDR1 and CDR2 are SGHRS and YFSETQ. V was shortened by 1 base and J by 4 bases, with 15 bases between the two germline ends.

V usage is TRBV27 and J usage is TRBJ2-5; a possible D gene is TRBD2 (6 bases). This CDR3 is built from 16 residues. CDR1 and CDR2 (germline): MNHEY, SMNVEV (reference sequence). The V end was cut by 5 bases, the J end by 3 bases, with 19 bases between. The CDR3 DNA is TGTGCCAGCAGTACGGAGGGAGCAGGCAGGGAAGAGACCCAGTACTTC. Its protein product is CASSTEGAGREETQYF.

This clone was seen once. CDR3 bases: TGTGCCAGTAGTATGGGGGCCGCCCAGGGTGAGCAGTTCTTC. The encoded protein is CASSMGAAQGEQFF. The rearrangement joins TRBV19 to TRBJ2-1; maybe TRBD1 (6 bases). The CDR3 is made up of 14 amino acids. In germline, CDR1 is LNHDA, CDR2 SQIVND (reference sequence). Trimming removed 3 bases from V and 9 bases from J, with 15 bases in between. Full variable domain (outside the CDR3, taken from reference TRBV19 and TRBJ2-1): DGGITQSPKYLFRKEGQNVTLSCEQNLNHDAMYWYRQDPGQGLRLIYYSQIVNDFQKGDIAEGYSVSREKKESFPLTVTSAQKNPTAFYLCASSMGAAQGEQFFGPGTRLTVL.

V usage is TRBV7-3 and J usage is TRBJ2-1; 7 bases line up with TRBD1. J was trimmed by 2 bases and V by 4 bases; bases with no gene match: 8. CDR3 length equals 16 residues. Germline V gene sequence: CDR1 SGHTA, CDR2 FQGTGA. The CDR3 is CASSSGRTGTYNEQFF. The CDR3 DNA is TGTGCCAGCAGCTCGGGCCGGACAGGAACCTACAATGAGCAGTTCTTC.

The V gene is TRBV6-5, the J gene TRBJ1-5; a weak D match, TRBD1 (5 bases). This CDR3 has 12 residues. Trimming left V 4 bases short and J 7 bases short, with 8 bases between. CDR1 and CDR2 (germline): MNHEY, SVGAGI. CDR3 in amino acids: CASSLPGQPQHF. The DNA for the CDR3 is TGTGCCAGCAGTTTGCCAGGGCAGCCCCAGCATTTT.

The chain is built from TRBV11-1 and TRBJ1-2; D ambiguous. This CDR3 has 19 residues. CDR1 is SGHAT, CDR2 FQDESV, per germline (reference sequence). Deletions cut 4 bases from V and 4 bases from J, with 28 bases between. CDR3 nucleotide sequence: TGTGCCAGCAGCTCGCCGGGCGATCCAACAGCGCTTCCCCCCTATGGCTACACCTTC. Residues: CASSSPGDPTALPPYGYTF.

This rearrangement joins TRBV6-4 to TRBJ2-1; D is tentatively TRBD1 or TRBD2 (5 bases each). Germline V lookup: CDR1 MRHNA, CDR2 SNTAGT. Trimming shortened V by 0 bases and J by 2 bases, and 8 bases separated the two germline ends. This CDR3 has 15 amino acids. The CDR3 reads CASSDSGDPYNEQFF. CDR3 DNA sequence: TGTGCCAGCAGTGACTCTGGGGACCCCTACAATGAGCAGTTCTTC.

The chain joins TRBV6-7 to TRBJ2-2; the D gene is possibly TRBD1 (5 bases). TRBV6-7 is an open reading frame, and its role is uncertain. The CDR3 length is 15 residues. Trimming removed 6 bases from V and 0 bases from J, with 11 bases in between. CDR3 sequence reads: CASSPDSTNTGELFF. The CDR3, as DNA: TGTGCCAGCAGCCCTGACAGTACGAACACCGGGGAGCTGTTTTTT.

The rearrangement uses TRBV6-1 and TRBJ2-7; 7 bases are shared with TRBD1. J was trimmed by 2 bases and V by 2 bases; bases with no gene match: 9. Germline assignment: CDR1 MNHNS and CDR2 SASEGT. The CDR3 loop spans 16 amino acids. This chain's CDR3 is CASSERPDRAPYEQYF. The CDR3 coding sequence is TGTGCCAGCAGTGAAAGGCCCGACAGGGCCCCCTACGAGCAGTACTTC.